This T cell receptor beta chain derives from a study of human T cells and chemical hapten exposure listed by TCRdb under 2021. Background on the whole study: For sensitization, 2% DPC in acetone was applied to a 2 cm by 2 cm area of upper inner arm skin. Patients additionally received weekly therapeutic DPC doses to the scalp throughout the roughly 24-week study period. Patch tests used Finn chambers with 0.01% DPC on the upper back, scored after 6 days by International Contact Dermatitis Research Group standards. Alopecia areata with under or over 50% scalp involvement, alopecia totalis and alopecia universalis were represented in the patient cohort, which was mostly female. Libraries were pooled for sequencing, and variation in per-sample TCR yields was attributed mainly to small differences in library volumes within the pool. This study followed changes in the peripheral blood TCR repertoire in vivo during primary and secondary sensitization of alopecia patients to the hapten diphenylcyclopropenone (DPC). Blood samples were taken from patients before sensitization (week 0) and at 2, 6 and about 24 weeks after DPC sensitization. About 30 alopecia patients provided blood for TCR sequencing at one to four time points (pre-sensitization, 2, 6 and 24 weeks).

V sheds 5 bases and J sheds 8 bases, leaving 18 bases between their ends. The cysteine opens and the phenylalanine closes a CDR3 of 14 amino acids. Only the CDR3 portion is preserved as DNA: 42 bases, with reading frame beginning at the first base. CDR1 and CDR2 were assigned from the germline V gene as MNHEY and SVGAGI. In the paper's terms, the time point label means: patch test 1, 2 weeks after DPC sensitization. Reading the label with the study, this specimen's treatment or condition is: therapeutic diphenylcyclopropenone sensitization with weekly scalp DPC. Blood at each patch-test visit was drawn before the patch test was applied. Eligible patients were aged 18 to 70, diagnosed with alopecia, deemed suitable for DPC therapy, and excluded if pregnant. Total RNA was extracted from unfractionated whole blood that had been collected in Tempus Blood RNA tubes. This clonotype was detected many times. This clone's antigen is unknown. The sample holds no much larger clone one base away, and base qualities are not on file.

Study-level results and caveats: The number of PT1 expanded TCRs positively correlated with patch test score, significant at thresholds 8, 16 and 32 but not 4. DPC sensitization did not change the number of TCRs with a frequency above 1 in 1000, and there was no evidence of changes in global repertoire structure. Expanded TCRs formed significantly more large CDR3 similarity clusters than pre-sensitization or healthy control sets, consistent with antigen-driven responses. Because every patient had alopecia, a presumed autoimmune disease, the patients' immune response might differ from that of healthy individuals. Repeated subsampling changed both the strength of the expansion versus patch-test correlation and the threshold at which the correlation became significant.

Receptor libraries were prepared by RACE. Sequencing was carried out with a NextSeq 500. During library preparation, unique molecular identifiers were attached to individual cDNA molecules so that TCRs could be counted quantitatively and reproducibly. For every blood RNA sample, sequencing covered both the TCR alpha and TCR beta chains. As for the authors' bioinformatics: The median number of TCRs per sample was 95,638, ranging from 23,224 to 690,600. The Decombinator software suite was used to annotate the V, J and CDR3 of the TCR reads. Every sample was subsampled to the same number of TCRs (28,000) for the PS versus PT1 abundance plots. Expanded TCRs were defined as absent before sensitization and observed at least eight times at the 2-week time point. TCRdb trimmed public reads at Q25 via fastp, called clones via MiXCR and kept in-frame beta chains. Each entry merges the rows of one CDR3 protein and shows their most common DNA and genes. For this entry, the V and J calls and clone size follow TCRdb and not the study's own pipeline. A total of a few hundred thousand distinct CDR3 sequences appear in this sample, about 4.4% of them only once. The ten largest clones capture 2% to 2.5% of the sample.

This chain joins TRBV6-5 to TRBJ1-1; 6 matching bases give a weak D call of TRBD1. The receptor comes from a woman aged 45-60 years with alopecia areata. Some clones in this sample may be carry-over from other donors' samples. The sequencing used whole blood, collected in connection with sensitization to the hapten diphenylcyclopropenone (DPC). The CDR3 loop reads CASSREVRGREAFF. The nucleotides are TGTGCCAGCAGTAGAGAGGTCAGGGGTCGGGAAGCTTTCTTT.